These T cell receptor beta chains were read from a single sample in a study of blood T cell repertoires in COVID-19. Sequencing used immunoSEQ multiplex PCR; TCRdb keeps in-frame clones, though not all of them. The table shows about 270,000 clones, with about 87% occurring only once. The specimen sequenced was PBMCs or T cells enriched from blood (not recorded which). Receptors originate from a woman in her 30s with acute COVID-19. CDR3s include the opening cysteine and the closing phenylalanine or tryptophan. A D gene is named only where the DNA matches it firmly. Expanded clones are given a class, and other clones once, few, many or no size at all.

d_call: TRBD2; clone_size: .; v_call: TRBV7-8; j_call: TRBJ2-1; cdr3_aa: CASSLFELSLAGPGNEQFF; cdr3_nt: TGTGCCAGCAGCTTATTCGAATTGAGTCTAGCGGGACCTGGGAATGAGCAGTTCTTC
d_call: TRBD2; clone_size: .; v_call: TRBV4-1; j_call: TRBJ2-1; cdr3_aa: CASSQETSGRSYNEQFF; cdr3_nt: TGCGCCAGCAGCCAGGAAACTAGCGGGAGATCCTACAATGAGCAGTTCTTC
d_call: TRBD2; clone_size: .; v_call: TRBV5-1; j_call: TRBJ2-1; cdr3_aa: CASSLLAGVYNEQFF; cdr3_nt: TGCGCCAGCAGCTTACTAGCGGGAGTTTACAATGAGCAGTTCTTC
d_call: .; clone_size: .; v_call: TRBV5-1; j_call: TRBJ1-1; cdr3_aa: CASSFQDTFTEAFF; cdr3_nt: TGCGCCAGCAGCTTTCAAGACACCTTCACTGAAGCTTTCTTT
d_call: TRBD1; clone_size: .; v_call: TRBV2; j_call: TRBJ2-7; cdr3_aa: CASRPRGQSSYEQYF; cdr3_nt: TGTGCCAGCAGGCCCCGGGGACAGAGCTCCTACGAGCAGTACTTC
d_call: TRBD1; clone_size: .; v_call: TRBV29-1; j_call: TRBJ1-2; cdr3_aa: CSVPGTEISGYTF; cdr3_nt: TGCAGCGTCCCCGGGACAGAAATCAGTGGCTACACCTTC
d_call: .; clone_size: .; v_call: TRBV18; j_call: TRBJ2-1; cdr3_aa: CASQRPQGFEQFF; cdr3_nt: TGTGCCAGCCAAAGGCCCCAGGGATTTGAGCAGTTCTTC
d_call: .; clone_size: .; v_call: TRBV5-1; j_call: TRBJ1-2; cdr3_aa: CASSPNQGDYTF; cdr3_nt: TGCGCCAGCAGCCCTAACCAAGGGGACTACACCTTC
d_call: .; clone_size: .; v_call: TRBV2; j_call: TRBJ1-2; cdr3_aa: CASILSRGGYTF; cdr3_nt: TGTGCCAGCATCCTGAGCCGGGGGGGCTACACCTTC
d_call: TRBD1; clone_size: .; v_call: TRBV19; j_call: TRBJ2-7; cdr3_aa: CASSISTGDSSYEQYF; cdr3_nt: TGTGCCAGTAGTATCTCGACAGGGGATAGCTCCTACGAGCAGTACTTC
d_call: .; clone_size: .; v_call: TRBV24-1; j_call: TRBJ2-3; cdr3_aa: CATSDFYATDTQYF; cdr3_nt: TGTGCCACCAGTGATTTCTACGCCACAGATACGCAGTATTTT
d_call: .; clone_size: .; v_call: TRBV20-1; j_call: TRBJ2-1; cdr3_aa: CSARDSSEQFF; cdr3_nt: TGCAGTGCTAGAGATTCTAGTGAGCAGTTCTTC
d_call: TRBD2; clone_size: .; v_call: TRBV18; j_call: TRBJ2-1; cdr3_aa: CASSPPGGGVYNEQFF; cdr3_nt: TGTGCCAGCTCACCACCCGGCGGGGGGGTATACAATGAGCAGTTCTTC
d_call: .; clone_size: .; v_call: TRBV28; j_call: TRBJ1-5; cdr3_aa: CASSFGGALVYQPQHF; cdr3_nt: TGTGCCAGCAGTTTCGGAGGAGCACTCGTTTATCAGCCCCAGCATTTT
d_call: TRBD2; clone_size: .; v_call: TRBV3-1/TRBV3-2; j_call: TRBJ2-2; cdr3_aa: CASSFQLGLTTGGELFF; cdr3_nt: TGTGCCAGCAGCTTTCAGCTGGGACTAACAACGGGCGGGGAGCTGTTTTTT
d_call: .; clone_size: .; v_call: TRBV3-1/TRBV3-2; j_call: TRBJ1-3; cdr3_aa: CASSSSGVRGNTIYF; cdr3_nt: TGTGCCAGCAGCTCCTCAGGGGTGAGGGGAAACACCATATATTTT
d_call: TRBD1; clone_size: .; v_call: TRBV29-1; j_call: TRBJ2-3; cdr3_aa: CSVNPGGGPDTQYF; cdr3_nt: TGCAGCGTCAACCCAGGGGGCGGGCCAGATACGCAGTATTTT
d_call: TRBD2; clone_size: .; v_call: TRBV27; j_call: TRBJ2-6; cdr3_aa: CASGAGGSSGANVLTF; cdr3_nt: TGTGCCAGCGGAGCGGGAGGTTCCTCTGGGGCCAACGTCCTGACTTTC
d_call: TRBD2; clone_size: .; v_call: TRBV6-5; j_call: TRBJ2-1; cdr3_aa: CASSTLTGTMDEQFF; cdr3_nt: TGTGCCAGCAGTACGCTTACCGGGACTATGGATGAGCAGTTCTTC
d_call: TRBD1; clone_size: .; v_call: TRBV7-8; j_call: TRBJ1-5; cdr3_aa: CASSPDRDRGGQPQHF; cdr3_nt: TGTGCCAGCAGCCCCGACCGGGACAGGGGAGGACAGCCCCAGCATTTT
d_call: TRBD1; clone_size: .; v_call: TRBV7-2; j_call: TRBJ2-2; cdr3_aa: CASSYRDRNTGELFF; cdr3_nt: TGTGCCAGCAGCTACCGGGACAGGAACACCGGGGAGCTGTTTTTT
d_call: TRBD2; clone_size: .; v_call: TRBV4-3; j_call: TRBJ2-3; cdr3_aa: CASSQAGGRLAGADTQYF; cdr3_nt: TGCGCCAGCAGCCAAGCCGGTGGCCGACTAGCGGGAGCGGATACGCAGTATTTT
d_call: .; clone_size: .; v_call: TRBV5-1; j_call: TRBJ2-3; cdr3_aa: CASSSGYIDTDTQYF; cdr3_nt: TGCGCCAGCAGCTCGGGTTACATCGACACAGATACGCAGTATTTT
d_call: .; clone_size: once; v_call: TRBV12-3/TRBV12-4; j_call: TRBJ1-2; cdr3_aa: CASSQVLYGYTF; cdr3_nt: TGTGCCAGCAGTCAGGTACTCTATGGCTACACCTTC
d_call: TRBD2; clone_size: once; v_call: TRBV28; j_call: TRBJ2-2; cdr3_aa: CASSSTSVNTGELFF; cdr3_nt: TGTGCCAGCAGCTCTACTAGCGTGAACACCGGGGAGCTGTTTTTT
d_call: TRBD1; clone_size: .; v_call: TRBV24-1; j_call: TRBJ1-1; cdr3_aa: CATSGGTGNTEAFF; cdr3_nt: TGTGCCACCAGTGGCGGGACAGGGAACACTGAAGCTTTCTTT
d_call: .; clone_size: .; v_call: TRBV6-4; j_call: TRBJ2-3; cdr3_aa: CASSPGQLGADTQYF; cdr3_nt: TGTGCCAGCAGTCCCGGACAGCTTGGGGCAGATACGCAGTATTTT
d_call: .; clone_size: .; v_call: TRBV3-1/TRBV3-2; j_call: TRBJ2-2; cdr3_aa: CASSQEMLANTGELFF; cdr3_nt: TGTGCCAGCAGCCAAGAAATGCTGGCTAACACCGGGGAGCTGTTTTTT
d_call: .; clone_size: .; v_call: TRBV6-4; j_call: TRBJ2-2; cdr3_aa: CASSDRRLNSNTGELFF; cdr3_nt: TGTGCCAGCAGTGATCGGAGGCTCAATTCGAACACCGGGGAGCTGTTTTTT
d_call: TRBD2; clone_size: .; v_call: TRBV29-1; j_call: TRBJ2-1; cdr3_aa: CSAWTSGSPNEQFF; cdr3_nt: TGCAGCGCTTGGACTAGCGGGAGTCCCAATGAGCAGTTCTTC
d_call: .; clone_size: .; v_call: TRBV28; j_call: TRBJ2-7; cdr3_aa: CASSPSLISYEQYF; cdr3_nt: TGTGCCAGCAGTCCGTCACTTATCTCCTACGAGCAGTACTTC
d_call: .; clone_size: .; v_call: TRBV7-9; j_call: TRBJ2-3; cdr3_aa: CASLTGARDTQYF; cdr3_nt: TGTGCCAGCCTGACCGGAGCGAGGGATACGCAGTATTTT
d_call: TRBD1; clone_size: few; v_call: TRBV19; j_call: TRBJ2-1; cdr3_aa: CASTPGQGSSFNEQFF; cdr3_nt: TGTGCCAGTACCCCGGGACAGGGGTCATCTTTCAATGAGCAGTTCTTC
d_call: TRBD2; clone_size: .; v_call: TRBV19; j_call: TRBJ2-1; cdr3_aa: CASQPGTSGLYNEQFF; cdr3_nt: TGTGCCAGTCAACCCGGGACTAGCGGTCTCTACAATGAGCAGTTCTTC
d_call: .; clone_size: .; v_call: TRBV6-5; j_call: TRBJ2-1; cdr3_aa: CASLVEEGNEQFF; cdr3_nt: TGTGCCAGCTTAGTTGAGGAGGGGAATGAGCAGTTCTTC
d_call: .; clone_size: .; v_call: TRBV3-1/TRBV3-2; j_call: TRBJ2-2; cdr3_aa: CASEERMNTGELFF; cdr3_nt: TGTGCCAGCGAGGAGCGGATGAACACCGGGGAGCTGTTTTTT
d_call: .; clone_size: .; v_call: TRBV12-1; j_call: TRBJ1-1; cdr3_aa: CASSERGGRTEAFF; cdr3_nt: TGTGCCAGCAGCGAAAGGGGGGGACGGACTGAAGCTTTCTTT
d_call: TRBD1; clone_size: few; v_call: TRBV28; j_call: TRBJ2-7; cdr3_aa: CASFPPGDRVGYEQYF; cdr3_nt: TGTGCCAGTTTCCCACCCGGGGACAGGGTAGGGTACGAGCAGTACTTC
d_call: .; clone_size: .; v_call: TRBV9; j_call: TRBJ1-2; cdr3_aa: CASSAQDQGLLGYTF; cdr3_nt: TGTGCCAGCAGCGCCCAGGACCAGGGGCTATTGGGCTACACCTTC
d_call: TRBD2; clone_size: .; v_call: TRBV5-1; j_call: TRBJ2-1; cdr3_aa: CASSLLGTSGNEQFF; cdr3_nt: TGCGCCAGCAGCCTGCTAGGGACTAGCGGCAATGAGCAGTTCTTC